The clone carrying this T cell receptor (beta chain) has a handful of counts. The antigen is not known. cDNA libraries for TCR alpha and TCR beta, carrying sample barcodes and UMIs, came from 5'RACE with constant-segment primers. In TCRdb, the 5' RACE reads were re-called with MiXCR into one record per CDR3 protein. The sample has more than 80,000 distinct CDR3 sequences, approximately 15% seen once. The record originates from a study of T-cell memory formation after mild COVID-19. Study-wide background: Largely, the TCR clusters proved donor specific. Study results and limitations: Chiefly within CM and EM were the contracting CD4+ clones; CD8+ ones were within EMRA. Clones contracting day 15 to 85 were balanced CD4/CD8; later expanders leaned CD4+.

The CDR3 is 15 residues long. Germline trimming cut 4 bases from V and 4 bases from J; bases unmatched to any gene: 7. Sequencing input: PBMCs or a T cell subset sorted from them (not recorded which). The TCR sequence derives from an adult woman who had mild COVID-19 (a few samples of this study predate the infection). Cell type and time point are not known. This rearrangement joins TRBV12-3 or TRBV12-4 to TRBJ2-3; TRBD2 matches at 8 bases. CDR3 amino acids: CASSSSGRGADTQYF. CDR3 nucleotide sequence: TGTGCCAGCAGTTCCAGCGGGAGAGGGGCAGATACGCAGTATTTT.